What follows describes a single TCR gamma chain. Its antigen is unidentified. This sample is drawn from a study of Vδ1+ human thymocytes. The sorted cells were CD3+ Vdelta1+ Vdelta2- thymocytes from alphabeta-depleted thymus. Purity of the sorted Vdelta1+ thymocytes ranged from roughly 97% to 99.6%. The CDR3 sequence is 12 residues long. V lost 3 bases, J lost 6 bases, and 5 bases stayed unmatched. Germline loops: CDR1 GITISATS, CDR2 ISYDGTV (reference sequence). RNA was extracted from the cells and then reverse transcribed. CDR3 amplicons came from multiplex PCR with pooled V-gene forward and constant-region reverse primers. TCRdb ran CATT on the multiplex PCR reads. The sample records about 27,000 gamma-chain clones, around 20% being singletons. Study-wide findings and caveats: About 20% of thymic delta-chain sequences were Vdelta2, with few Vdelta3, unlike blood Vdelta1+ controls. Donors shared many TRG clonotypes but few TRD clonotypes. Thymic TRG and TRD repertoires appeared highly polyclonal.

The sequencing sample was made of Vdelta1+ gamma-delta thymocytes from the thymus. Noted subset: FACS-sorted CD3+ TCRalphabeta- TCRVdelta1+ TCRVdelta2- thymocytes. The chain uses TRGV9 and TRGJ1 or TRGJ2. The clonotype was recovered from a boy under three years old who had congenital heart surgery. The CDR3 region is CALWEIGYKKLF. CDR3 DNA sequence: TGTGCCTTGTGGGAGATAGGTTATAAGAAACTCTTT.